This T cell receptor (beta chain) appears in the sequencing data of a study of blood T cell repertoires in COVID-19 (dated by TCRdb to 2019 to 2021). Background for the entire study: The collaborator samples originated in the United States, Italy and Spain and spanned the acute and convalescent phases of COVID-19. The material from the prospective study consisted of cDNA or gDNA derived from T cells, B-cell-depleted T cells, or PBMCs. The dataset comprised deeply sampled blood TCRbeta repertoires from subjects exposed to, actively infected with, or recovered from COVID-19. A freely available public database, intended as a resource for researchers studying the immune response to SARS-CoV-2, is where the repertoires were released. The samples were drawn from the first 160 participants of the ongoing ImmuneRACE study and from some 1,300 subjects provided by 6 global collaborators. A de-identified subject ID, COVID-19 status, age in years and sex were almost always included in the sample metadata. Where available, HLA class I and class II types were taken from metadata supplied by the sample provider and were not determined by assay-based typing. The study at large found these results: The amount of clinical and demographic metadata varied by source and participant and was provided uncurated.

TCRbeta CDR3 regions were amplified from genomic DNA using the immunoSEQ Assay, a bias-controlled multiplex PCR. Under the source paper's analysis protocol: The number of nucleated cells in each sample was estimated from the amplification of reference gene primers within the assay. Sequence reads were collapsed and filtered to measure the absolute abundance of every unique TCRbeta CDR3 rearrangement. Productive Simpson clonality was computed per sample as the square root of Simpson's diversity index over productive rearrangements. In TCRdb, the immuneACCESS table is reduced to in-frame sequences with V and J assigned. These tables do not hold every clone; where another copy was compared, an unresolved V gene accounts for under half, and the others remain unexplained. The V and J calls and the clone size are those of that table, but D and trimming were determined from the DNA. For this sample the table gives a few hundred thousand clones, of which 85% to 90% were detected only once. Of the sample, about 10% is held by the ten largest clones.

Enrolling through a virtual design, the prospective study's participants ranged in age from about 18 to 89 years and lived across 20 to 25 United States geographic areas. In the prospective study, cohorts were assigned on the basis of participant-reported clinical history obtained from a screening survey and a study questionnaire. ImmuneRACE Cohort 3 recovered participants were defined by two consecutive negative NP/OP PCR tests, healthcare professional clearance, or symptom resolution. Mobile phlebotomists in the prospective study collected whole blood, serum and a nasopharyngeal or oropharyngeal swab from every participant. Participants in the prospective study had the option to provide additional blood draws and questionnaires over a roughly two-month period. Prospective study blood samples were shipped either frozen or at room temperature before DNA extraction. The germline V gene (reference sequence) provides CDR1 SGHNT and CDR2 YYREEE. Reading from cysteine to phenylalanine, the CDR3 counts 15 amino acids. CDR3 DNA is the only sequence kept; it has 45 bases, read in frame from the first base. Unmatched junction bases come to 3, with V trimmed by 5 bases and J by 2 bases.

Note on this clone: No antigen is known for it. No base quality values were provided; no much bigger clone lies one nucleotide off.

The sequenced sample consisted of PBMCs or T cells enriched from blood (not recorded which). Recombination connected TRBV5-4 to TRBJ2-1; 11 bases in the junction line up with TRBD2. The receptor comes from a woman aged 18-29 years who had recovered from COVID-19. CDR3 sequence: CASSFSGGAYNEQFF. The sequence in DNA is TGTGCCAGCAGTTTTAGCGGGGGGGCCTACAATGAGCAGTTCTTC.